The text below deals with one T cell receptor (beta chain). These data are taken from a study of blood T cell repertoires in COVID-19. As for the study in general: From the United States, Italy and Spain came samples of acute and convalescent COVID-19. Sources were T cells, B-cell-depleted T cells, or PBMCs; the material itself was cDNA or gDNA.

Original processing methods: Reference gene primer amplification gave nucleated cell count estimates. Data came from immunoSEQ multiplex PCR; TCRdb stores just in-frame clones and leaves some out. Clone size and the V and J calls come from that table; the DNA yielded D and trimming. The sample yields some 85,000 clones, about 80% seen once. Per the germline V gene, CDR1 is LGHDT and CDR2 is YNNKEL (reference sequence). The CDR3 runs to 16 residues. The V and J ends lost 1 base and 2 bases respectively, with 12 bases between them. This clonotype was sampled from a human donor in a cohort sampled during active COVID-19. Sequencing was performed on peripheral blood. The gene calls are TRBV3-1 (or the pseudogene TRBV3-2) and TRBJ2-1; D unresolved. The CDR3 nucleotides read TGTGCCAGCAGCCAAGTCGAGAGGCCACCCTACAATGAGCAGTTCTTC. This encodes CASSQVERPPYNEQFF.